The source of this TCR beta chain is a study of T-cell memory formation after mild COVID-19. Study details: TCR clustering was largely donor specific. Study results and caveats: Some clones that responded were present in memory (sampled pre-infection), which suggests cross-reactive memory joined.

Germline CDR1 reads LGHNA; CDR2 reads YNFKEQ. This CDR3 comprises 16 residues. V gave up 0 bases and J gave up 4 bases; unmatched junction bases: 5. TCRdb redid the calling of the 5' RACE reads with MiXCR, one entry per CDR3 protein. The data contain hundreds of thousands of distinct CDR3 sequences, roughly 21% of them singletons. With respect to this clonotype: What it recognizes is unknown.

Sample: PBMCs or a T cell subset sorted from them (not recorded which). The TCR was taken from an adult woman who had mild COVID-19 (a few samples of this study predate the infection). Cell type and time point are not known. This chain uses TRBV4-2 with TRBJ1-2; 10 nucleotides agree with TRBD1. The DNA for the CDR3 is TGTGCCAGCAGCCAAGAAGACAGGGGGCTTGGCTATGGCTACACCTTC. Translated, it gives CASSQEDRGLGYGYTF.